Reported below is one TCR beta chain. The CDR3 is 14 residues long. CDR1 MDHEN and CDR2 SYDVKM come from the germline V gene. Trimming took off 2 bases at V and 7 bases at J, with 14 bases between the two ends. Profiling relied on immunoSEQ multiplex PCR, and the TCRdb table lists in-frame clones only, not all of them. The sample lists around 80,000 clones, about 90% occurring once. The entry originates in a study of T cell changes during pregnancy in multiple sclerosis. The origin of this receptor is a female donor with multiple sclerosis, enrolled in a pregnancy study. The sample here was peripheral blood, taken before pregnancy. The V and J genes are TRBV28 and TRBJ1-2; TRBD1 is a possible D gene (5 bases). The CDR3 loop reads CASSLMGGAGGYTF. CDR3 DNA: TGTGCCAGCAGTTTAATGGGTGGGGCAGGTGGCTACACCTTC.